The entry below describes one T cell receptor beta chain. The V gene lost 1 base and the J gene lost 5 bases, with 14 bases spanning the gap. Looked up from germline, CDR1 is GTSNPN and CDR2 is SVGIG (reference sequence). This CDR3 comprises 14 residues. The data originate from a study of CD8 T cells in Susac syndrome. The RNA input was 0.5 to 1 ug, and it was reverse transcribed with random hexamers. Across 54 Vbeta and 13 Jbeta, immunoSEQ multiplex PCR amplified TCR beta CDR3. TCRdb fed the immunoSEQ multiplex PCR reads into MiXCR, producing one record per CDR3 protein. The table records over 150,000 distinct CDR3 sequences, 90% to 95% of them present only once.

The chain combines TRBV30 with TRBJ1-1; a weak D match, TRBD1 (6 bases). This sequence was found in a human donor with multiple sclerosis. Sequencing was performed on CD4+ T cells from PBMCs. CDR3 loop: CAWSEQGSGTEAFF. The CDR3 coding sequence is TGTGCCTGGAGTGAGCAGGGGAGTGGAACTGAAGCTTTCTTT.